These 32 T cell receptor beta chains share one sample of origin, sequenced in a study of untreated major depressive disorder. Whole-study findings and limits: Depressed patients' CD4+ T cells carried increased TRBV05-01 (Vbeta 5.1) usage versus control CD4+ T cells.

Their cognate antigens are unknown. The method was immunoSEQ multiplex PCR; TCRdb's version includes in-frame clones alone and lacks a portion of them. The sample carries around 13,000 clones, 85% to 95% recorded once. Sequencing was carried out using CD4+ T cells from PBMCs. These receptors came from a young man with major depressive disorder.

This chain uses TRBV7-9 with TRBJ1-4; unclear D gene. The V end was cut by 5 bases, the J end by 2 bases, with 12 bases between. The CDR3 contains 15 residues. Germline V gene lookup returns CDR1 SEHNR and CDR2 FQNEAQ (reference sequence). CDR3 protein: CASSQSRATNEKLFF. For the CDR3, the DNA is TGTGCCAGCAGCCAGAGTAGGGCCACTAATGAAAAACTGTTTTTT.

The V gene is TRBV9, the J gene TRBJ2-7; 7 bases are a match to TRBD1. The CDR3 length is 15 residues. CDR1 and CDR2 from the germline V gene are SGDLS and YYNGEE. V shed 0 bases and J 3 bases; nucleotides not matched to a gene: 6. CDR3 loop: CASSVATGQFYEQYF. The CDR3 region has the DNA TGTGCCAGCAGCGTAGCTACGGGACAGTTCTACGAGCAGTACTTC.

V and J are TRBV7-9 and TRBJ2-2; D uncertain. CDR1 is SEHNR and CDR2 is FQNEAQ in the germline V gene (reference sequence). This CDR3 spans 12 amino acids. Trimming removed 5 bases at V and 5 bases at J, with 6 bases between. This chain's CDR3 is CASSKRTGELFF. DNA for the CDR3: TGTGCCAGCAGCAAACGGACCGGGGAGCTGTTTTTT.

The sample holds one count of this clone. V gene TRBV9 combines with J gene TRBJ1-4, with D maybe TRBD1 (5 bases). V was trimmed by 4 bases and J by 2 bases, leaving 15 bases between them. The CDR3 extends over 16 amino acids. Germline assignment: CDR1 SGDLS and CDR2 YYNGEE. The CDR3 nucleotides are TGTGCCAGCAGCTCCGGGGGGGGAAGGACTAATGAAAAACTGTTTTTT. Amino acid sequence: CASSSGGGRTNEKLFF.

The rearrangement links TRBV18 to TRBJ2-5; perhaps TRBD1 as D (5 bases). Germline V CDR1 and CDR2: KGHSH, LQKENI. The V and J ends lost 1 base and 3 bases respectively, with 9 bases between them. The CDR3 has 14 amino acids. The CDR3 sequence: CASSPRTREETQYF. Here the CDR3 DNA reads TGTGCCAGCTCACCACGGACCAGGGAAGAGACCCAGTACTTC.

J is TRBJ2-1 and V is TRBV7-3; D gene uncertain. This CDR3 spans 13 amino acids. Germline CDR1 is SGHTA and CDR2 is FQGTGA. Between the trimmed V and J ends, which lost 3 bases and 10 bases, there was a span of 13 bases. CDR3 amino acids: CASSLVSTEEQFF. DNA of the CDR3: TGTGCCAGCAGCTTGGTCTCCACGGAGGAGCAGTTCTTC.

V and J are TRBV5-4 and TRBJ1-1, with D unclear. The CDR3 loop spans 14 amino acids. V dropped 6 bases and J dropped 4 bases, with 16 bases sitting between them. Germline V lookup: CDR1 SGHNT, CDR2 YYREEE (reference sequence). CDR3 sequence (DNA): TGTGCCAGCACTCCCGGAGGTTGGGGCACTGAAGCTTTCTTT. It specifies CASTPGGWGTEAFF.

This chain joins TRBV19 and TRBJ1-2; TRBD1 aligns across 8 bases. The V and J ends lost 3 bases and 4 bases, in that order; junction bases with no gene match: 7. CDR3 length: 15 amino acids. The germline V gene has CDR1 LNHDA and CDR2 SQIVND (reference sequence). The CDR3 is CASSILQGAGYGYTF. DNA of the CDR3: TGTGCCAGTAGTATTCTCCAGGGGGCTGGCTATGGCTACACCTTC. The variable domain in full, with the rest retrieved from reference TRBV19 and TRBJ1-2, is DGGITQSPKYLFRKEGQNVTLSCEQNLNHDAMYWYRQDPGQGLRLIYYSQIVNDFQKGDIAEGYSVSREKKESFPLTVTSAQKNPTAFYLCASSILQGAGYGYTFGSGTRLTVV.

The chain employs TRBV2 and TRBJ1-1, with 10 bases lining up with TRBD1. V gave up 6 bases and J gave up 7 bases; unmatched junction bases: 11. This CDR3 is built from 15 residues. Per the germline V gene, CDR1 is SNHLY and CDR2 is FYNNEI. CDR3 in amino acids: CASSTGTGVRDEAFF. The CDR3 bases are TGTGCCAGCAGCACCGGGACAGGGGTGAGGGATGAAGCTTTCTTT. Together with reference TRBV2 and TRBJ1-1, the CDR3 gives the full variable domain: EPEVTQTPSHQVTQMGQEVILRCVPISNHLYFYWYRQILGQKVEFLVSFYNNEISEKSEIFDDQFSVERPDGSNFTLKIRSTKLEDSAMYFCASSTGTGVRDEAFFGQGTRLTVV.

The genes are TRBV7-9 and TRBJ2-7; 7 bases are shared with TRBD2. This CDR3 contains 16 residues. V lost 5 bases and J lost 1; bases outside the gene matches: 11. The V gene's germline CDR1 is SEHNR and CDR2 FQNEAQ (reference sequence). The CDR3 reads CASSRLLAGESYEQYF. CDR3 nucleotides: TGTGCCAGCAGCCGCCTCTTAGCGGGCGAGTCCTACGAGCAGTACTTC.

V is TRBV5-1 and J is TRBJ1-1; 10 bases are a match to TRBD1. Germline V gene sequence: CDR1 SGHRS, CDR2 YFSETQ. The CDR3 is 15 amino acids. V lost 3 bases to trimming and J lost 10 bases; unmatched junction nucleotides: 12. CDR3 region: CASSSTGTGEEGAFF. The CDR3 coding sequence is TGCGCCAGCAGCTCCACCGGGACAGGGGAAGAAGGAGCTTTCTTT.

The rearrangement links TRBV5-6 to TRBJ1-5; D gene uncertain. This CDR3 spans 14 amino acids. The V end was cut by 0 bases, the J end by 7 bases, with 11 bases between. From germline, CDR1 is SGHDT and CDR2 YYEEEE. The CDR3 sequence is CASSLGPGEQPQHF. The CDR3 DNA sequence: TGTGCCAGCAGCTTGGGCCCGGGAGAGCAGCCCCAGCATTTT.

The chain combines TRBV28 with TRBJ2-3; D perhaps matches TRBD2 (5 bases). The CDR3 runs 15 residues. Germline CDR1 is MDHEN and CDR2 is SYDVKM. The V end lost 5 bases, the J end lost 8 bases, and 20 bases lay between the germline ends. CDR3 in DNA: TGTGCCAGCAGTCCCCCACTAGGACCCTCCGGTACGCAGTATTTT. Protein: CASSPPLGPSGTQYF.

The CDR3 loop reads CASSPRGSYNEQFF. The CDR3 nucleotides are TGCGCCAGCAGCCCCCGGGGTAGTTACAATGAGCAGTTCTTC. The chain has TRBV4-1 and TRBJ2-1; the D gene is possibly TRBD2 (5 bases). CDR3 length: 14 amino acids. Per germline, CDR1 MGHRA and CDR2 YSYEKL. V gave up 4 bases and J gave up 4 bases, with 11 bases separating them.

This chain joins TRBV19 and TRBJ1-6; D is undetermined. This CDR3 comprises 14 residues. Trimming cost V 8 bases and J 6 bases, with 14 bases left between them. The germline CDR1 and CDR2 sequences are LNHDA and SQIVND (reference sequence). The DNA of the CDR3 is TGTGCCAGTGCCCAGGACGAGGGTAATTCACCCCTCCACTTT. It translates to CASAQDEGNSPLHF.

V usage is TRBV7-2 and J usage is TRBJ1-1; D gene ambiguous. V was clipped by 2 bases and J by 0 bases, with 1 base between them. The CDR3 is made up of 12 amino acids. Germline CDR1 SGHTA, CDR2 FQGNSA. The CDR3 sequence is CASSLMNTEAFF. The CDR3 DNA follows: TGTGCCAGCAGCTTAATGAACACTGAAGCTTTCTTT.

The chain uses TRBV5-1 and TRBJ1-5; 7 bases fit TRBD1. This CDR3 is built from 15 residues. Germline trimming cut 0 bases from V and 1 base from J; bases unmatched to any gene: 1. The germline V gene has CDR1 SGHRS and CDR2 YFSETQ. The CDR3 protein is CASSLGGQSNQPQHF. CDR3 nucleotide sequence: TGCGCCAGCAGCTTGGGGGGACAGAGCAATCAGCCCCAGCATTTT.

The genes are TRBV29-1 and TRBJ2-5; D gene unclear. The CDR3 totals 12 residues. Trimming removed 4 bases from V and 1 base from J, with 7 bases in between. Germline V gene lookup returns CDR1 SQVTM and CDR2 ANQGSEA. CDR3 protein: CSVARSQETQYF. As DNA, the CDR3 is TGCAGCGTTGCTAGAAGCCAAGAGACCCAGTACTTC.

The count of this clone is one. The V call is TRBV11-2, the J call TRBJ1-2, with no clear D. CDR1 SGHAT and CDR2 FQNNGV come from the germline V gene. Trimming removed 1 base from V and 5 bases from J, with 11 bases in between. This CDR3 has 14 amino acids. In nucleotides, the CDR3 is TGTGCCAGCAGCTTAGTTTTCGCTGGGTATGGCTACACCTTC. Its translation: CASSLVFAGYGYTF.

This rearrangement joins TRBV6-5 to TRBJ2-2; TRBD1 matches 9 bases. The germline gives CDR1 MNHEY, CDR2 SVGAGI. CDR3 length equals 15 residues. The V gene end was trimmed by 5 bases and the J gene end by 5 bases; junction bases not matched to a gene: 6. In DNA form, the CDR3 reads TGTGCCAGCAGTCCCGACAGGGGGGAAACCGGGGAGCTGTTTTTT. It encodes CASSPDRGETGELFF.

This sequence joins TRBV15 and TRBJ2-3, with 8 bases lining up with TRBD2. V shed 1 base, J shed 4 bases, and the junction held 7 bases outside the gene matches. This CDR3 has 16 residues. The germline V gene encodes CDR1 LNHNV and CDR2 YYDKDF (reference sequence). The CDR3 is CATSRGSTSGADTQYF. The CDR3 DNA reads TGTGCCACCAGCAGAGGTAGTACTAGCGGTGCAGATACGCAGTATTTT.

Here the CDR3 reads CASKGAVLNTEAFF. CDR3 nucleotide sequence: TGTGCCAGCAAGGGTGCAGTTCTGAACACTGAAGCTTTCTTT. The V and J genes are TRBV2 and TRBJ1-1; D is ambiguous. From germline, CDR1 is SNHLY and CDR2 FYNNEI. This CDR3 is built from 14 residues. V gave up 7 bases and J gave up 0 bases, with 12 bases separating them.

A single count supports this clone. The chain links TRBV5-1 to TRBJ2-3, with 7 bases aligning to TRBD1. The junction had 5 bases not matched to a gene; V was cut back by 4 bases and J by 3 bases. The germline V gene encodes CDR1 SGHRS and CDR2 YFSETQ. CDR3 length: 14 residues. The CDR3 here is CASSPNRGTDTQYF. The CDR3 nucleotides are TGCGCCAGCAGCCCAAACAGGGGAACAGATACGCAGTATTTT. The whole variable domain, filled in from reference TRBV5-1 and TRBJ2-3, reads KAGVTQTPRYLIKTRGQQVTLSCSPISGHRSVSWYQQTPGQGLQFLFEYFSETQRNKGNFPGRFSGRQFSNSRSEMNVSTLELGDSALYLCASSPNRGTDTQYFGPGTRLTVL.

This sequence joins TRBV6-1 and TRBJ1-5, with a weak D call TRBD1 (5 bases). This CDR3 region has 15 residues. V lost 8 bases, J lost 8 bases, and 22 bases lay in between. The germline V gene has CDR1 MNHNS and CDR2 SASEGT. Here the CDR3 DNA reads TGTGCCAGCGCTCGGGGGACTGTTACAATGGAGCCCCAGCATTTT. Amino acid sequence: CASARGTVTMEPQHF.

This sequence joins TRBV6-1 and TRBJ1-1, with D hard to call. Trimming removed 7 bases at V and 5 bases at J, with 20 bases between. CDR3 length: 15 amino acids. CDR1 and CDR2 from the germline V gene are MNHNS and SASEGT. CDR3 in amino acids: CASTQRWGGGTEAFF. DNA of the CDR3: TGTGCCAGCACTCAACGGTGGGGAGGTGGGACTGAAGCTTTCTTT.

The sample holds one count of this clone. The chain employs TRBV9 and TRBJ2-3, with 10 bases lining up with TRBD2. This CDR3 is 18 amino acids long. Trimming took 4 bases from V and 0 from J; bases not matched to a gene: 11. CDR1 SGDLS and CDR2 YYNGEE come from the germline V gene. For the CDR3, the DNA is TGTGCCAGCAGCCACTCGGGTAGCGGGGGGCCCAGCACAGATACGCAGTATTTT. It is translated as CASSHSGSGGPSTDTQYF.

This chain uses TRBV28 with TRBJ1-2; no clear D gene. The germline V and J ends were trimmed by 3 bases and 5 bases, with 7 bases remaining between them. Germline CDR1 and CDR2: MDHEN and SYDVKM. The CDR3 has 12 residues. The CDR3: CASSLNRYGYTF. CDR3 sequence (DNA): TGTGCCAGCAGTTTGAACAGATATGGCTACACCTTC.

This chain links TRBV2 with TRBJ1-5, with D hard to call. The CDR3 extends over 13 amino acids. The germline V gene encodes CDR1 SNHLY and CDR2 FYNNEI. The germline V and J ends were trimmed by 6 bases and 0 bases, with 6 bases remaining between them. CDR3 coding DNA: TGTGCCAGCAGACGGGATAGCAATCAGCCCCAGCATTTT. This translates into CASRRDSNQPQHF.

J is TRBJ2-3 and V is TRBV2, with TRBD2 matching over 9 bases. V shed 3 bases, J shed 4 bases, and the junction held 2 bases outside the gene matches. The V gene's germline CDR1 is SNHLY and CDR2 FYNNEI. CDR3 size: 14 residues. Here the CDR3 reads CASSEGLAPDTQYF. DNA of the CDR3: TGTGCCAGCAGTGAGGGACTAGCCCCAGATACGCAGTATTTT. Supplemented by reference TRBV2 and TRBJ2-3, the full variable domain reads EPEVTQTPSHQVTQMGQEVILRCVPISNHLYFYWYRQILGQKVEFLVSFYNNEISEKSEIFDDQFSVERPDGSNFTLKIRSTKLEDSAMYFCASSEGLAPDTQYFGPGTRLTVL.

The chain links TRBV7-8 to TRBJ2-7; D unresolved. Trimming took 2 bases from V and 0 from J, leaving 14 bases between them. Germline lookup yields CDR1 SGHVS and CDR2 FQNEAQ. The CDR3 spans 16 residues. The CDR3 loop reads CASSLRYGRSSYEQYF. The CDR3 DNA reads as TGTGCCAGCAGCTTAAGGTACGGCAGGAGCTCCTACGAGCAGTACTTC.

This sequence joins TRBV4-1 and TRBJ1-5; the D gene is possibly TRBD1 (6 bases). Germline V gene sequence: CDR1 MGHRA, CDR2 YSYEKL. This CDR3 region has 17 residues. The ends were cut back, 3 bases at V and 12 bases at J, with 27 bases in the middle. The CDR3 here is CASSQTAAPGTIGRQHF. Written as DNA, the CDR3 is TGCGCCAGCAGCCAGACGGCGGCCCCCGGGACAATAGGACGCCAGCATTTT.

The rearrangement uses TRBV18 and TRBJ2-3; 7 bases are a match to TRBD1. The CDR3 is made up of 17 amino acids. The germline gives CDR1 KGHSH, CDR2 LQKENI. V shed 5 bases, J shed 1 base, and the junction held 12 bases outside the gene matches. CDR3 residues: CASSSELGQMGTDTQYF. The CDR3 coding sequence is TGTGCCAGCTCATCAGAATTGGGACAGATGGGCACAGATACGCAGTATTTT.